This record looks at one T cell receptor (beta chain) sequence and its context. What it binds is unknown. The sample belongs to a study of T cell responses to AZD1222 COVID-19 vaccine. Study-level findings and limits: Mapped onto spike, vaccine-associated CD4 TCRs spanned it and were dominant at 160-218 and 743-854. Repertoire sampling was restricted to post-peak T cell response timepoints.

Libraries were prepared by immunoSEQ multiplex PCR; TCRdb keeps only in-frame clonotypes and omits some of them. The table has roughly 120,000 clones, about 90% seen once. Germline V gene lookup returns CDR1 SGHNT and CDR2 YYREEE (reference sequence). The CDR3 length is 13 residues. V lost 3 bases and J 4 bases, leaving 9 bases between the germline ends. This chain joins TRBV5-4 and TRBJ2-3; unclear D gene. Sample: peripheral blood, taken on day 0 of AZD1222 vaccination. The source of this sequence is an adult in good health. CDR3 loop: CASSYPPPDTQYF. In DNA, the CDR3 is TGTGCCAGCAGCTACCCTCCCCCAGATACGCAGTATTTT. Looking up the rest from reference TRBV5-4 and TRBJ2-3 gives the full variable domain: ETGVTQSPTHLIKTRGQQVTLRCSSQSGHNTVSWYQQALGQGPQFIFQYYREEENGRGNFPPRFSGLQFPNYSSELNVNALELDDSALYLCASSYPPPDTQYFGPGTRLTVL.